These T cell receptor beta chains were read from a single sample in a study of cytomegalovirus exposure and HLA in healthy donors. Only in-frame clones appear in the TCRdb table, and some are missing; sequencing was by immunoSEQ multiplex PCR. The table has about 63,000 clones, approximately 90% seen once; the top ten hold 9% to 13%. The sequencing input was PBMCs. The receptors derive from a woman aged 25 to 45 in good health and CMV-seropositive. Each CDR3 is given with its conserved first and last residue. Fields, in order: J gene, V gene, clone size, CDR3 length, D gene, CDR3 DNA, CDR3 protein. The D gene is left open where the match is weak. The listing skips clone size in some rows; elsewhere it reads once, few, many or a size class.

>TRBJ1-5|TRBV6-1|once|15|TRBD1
TGTGCCAGCAGTCGGGACAGCGGAGCGGATCAGCCCCAGCATTTT
CASSRDSGADQPQHF
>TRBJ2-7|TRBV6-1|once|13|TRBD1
TGTGCCAGCAGTAGGGACAGGGGGCGCGAGCAGTACTTC
CASSRDRGREQYF
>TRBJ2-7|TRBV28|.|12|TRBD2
TGTGCCAGCAGGGCGGGAGATGACGAGCAGTACTTC
CASRAGDDEQYF
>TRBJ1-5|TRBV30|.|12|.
TGTGCCTGGAGTGGAGGGGGACAGCCCCAGCATTTT
CAWSGGGQPQHF
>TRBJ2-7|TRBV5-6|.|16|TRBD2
TGTGCCAGCAGCTTGAGGATACGGGAGGGCCCCTACGAGCAGTACTTC
CASSLRIREGPYEQYF
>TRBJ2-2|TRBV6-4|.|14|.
TGTGCCAGCAGTGGCGGGGCGAACACCGGGGAGCTGTTTTTT
CASSGGANTGELFF
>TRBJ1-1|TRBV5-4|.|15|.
TGTGCCAGCAACAGGAAAACAGGGCCAAACACTGAAGCTTTCTTT
CASNRKTGPNTEAFF
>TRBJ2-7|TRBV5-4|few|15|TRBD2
TGTGCCAGCAGCTTGGGGACTAGCGGGACTGATGAGCAGTACTTC
CASSLGTSGTDEQYF
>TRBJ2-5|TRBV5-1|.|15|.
TGCGCCAGCAGTCGAAGCGGGCTAACACAAGAGACCCAGTACTTC
CASSRSGLTQETQYF
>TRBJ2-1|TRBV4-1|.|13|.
TGCGCCAGCAGCGCGGCTAGATACAATGAGCAGTTCTTC
CASSAARYNEQFF
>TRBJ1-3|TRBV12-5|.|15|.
TGTGCTAGTGGTTTGGGACAGGTAGAGGGAAACACCATATATTTT
CASGLGQVEGNTIYF
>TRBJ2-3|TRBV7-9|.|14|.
TGTGCCAGCAGCTTAGCGGGAGGCTCAGATACGCAGTATTTT
CASSLAGGSDTQYF
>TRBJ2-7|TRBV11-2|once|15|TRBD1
TGTGCCAGCAGCATCGGGACAGGGGGCATCTACGAGCAGTACTTC
CASSIGTGGIYEQYF
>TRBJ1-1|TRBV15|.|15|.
TGTGCCACCAGCAGAGGTGAGGGTTTAAACACTGAAGCTTTCTTT
CATSRGEGLNTEAFF
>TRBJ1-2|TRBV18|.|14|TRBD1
TGTGCCAGCTCACTGACCCAGGGGGTCGATGGCTACACCTTC
CASSLTQGVDGYTF
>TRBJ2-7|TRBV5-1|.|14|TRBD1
TGCGCCAGCAGCTTGGAACAGGGGTCCTACGAGCAGTACTTC
CASSLEQGSYEQYF
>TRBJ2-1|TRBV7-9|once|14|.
TGTGCCAGCAGCTTTTCTAGGACCTACAATGAGCAGTTCTTC
CASSFSRTYNEQFF
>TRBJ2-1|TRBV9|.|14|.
TGTGCCAGCAGGGCGGACACCTCCTACAATGAGCAGTTCTTC
CASRADTSYNEQFF
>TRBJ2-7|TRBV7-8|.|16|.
TGTGCCAGCAGCAGCATGGACAGAACCCTCTCCTACGAGCAGTACTTC
CASSSMDRTLSYEQYF
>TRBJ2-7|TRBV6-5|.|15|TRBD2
TGTGCCAGCAGTTACGCAACTAGCGGCCCCTACGAGCAGTACTTC
CASSYATSGPYEQYF
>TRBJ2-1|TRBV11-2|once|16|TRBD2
TGTGCCAGCAGCATACGACTAGCGGGAGGGCCAAATGAGCAGTTCTTC
CASSIRLAGGPNEQFF
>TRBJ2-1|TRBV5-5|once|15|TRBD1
TGTGCCAGCAGCTCAGGACAGGGGGCGGGTATTGAGCAGTTCTTC
CASSSGQGAGIEQFF
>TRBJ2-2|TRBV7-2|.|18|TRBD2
TGTGCCAGCAGCCTAGGACTAGCGGGAGCCTCGAACACCGGGGAGCTGTTTTTT
CASSLGLAGASNTGELFF